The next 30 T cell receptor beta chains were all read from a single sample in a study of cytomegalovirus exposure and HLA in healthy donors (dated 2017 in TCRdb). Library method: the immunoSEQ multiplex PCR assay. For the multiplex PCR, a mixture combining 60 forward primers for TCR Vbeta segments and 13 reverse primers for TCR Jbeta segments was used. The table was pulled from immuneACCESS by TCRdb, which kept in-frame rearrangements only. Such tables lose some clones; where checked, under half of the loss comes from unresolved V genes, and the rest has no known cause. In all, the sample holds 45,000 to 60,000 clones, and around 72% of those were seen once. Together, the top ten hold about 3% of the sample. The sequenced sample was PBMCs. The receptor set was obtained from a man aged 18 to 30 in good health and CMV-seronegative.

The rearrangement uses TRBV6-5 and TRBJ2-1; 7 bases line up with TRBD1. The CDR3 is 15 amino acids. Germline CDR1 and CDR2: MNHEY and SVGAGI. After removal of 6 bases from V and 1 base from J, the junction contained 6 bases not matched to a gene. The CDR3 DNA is TGTGCCAGCAGCCCCGACAGGGTGTCCTACAATGAGCAGTTCTTC. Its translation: CASSPDRVSYNEQFF.

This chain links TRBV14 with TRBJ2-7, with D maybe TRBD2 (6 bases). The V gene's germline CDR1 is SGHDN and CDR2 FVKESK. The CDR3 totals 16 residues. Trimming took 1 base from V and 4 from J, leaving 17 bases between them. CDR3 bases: TGTGCCAGCAGCCAAGTTGGAGGGCCCCTCGGGTACGAGCAGTACTTC. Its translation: CASSQVGGPLGYEQYF. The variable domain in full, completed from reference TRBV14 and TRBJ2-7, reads EAGVTQFPSHSVIEKGQTVTLRCDPISGHDNLYWYRRVMGKEIKFLLHFVKESKQDESGMPNNRFLAERTGGTYSTLKVQPAELEDSGVYFCASSQVGGPLGYEQYFGPGTRLTVT.

The CDR3 here is CAWSPQAGGLNTEAFF. As DNA, the CDR3 is TGTGCCTGGAGCCCCCAGGCAGGGGGGTTGAACACTGAAGCTTTCTTT. The genes are TRBV30 and TRBJ1-1; 7 bases align to TRBD1. Germline V CDR1 and CDR2: GTSNPN, SVGIG (reference sequence). The trim removed 3 bases at V and 0 bases at J, leaving 10 bases unmatched. The CDR3 contains 16 residues.

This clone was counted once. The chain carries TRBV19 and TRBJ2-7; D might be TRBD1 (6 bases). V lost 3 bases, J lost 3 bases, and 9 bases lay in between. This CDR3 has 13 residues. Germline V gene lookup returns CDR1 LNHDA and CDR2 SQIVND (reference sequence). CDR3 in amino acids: CASSIEQGYEQYF. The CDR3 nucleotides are TGTGCCAGTAGTATCGAACAGGGCTACGAGCAGTACTTC.

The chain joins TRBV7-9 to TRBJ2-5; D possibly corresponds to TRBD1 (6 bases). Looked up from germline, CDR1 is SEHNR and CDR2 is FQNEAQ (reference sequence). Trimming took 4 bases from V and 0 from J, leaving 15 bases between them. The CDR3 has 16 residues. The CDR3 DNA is TGTGCCAGCAGCTCGTGGGGGCATACGTACCAAGAGACCCAGTACTTC. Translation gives CASSSWGHTYQETQYF. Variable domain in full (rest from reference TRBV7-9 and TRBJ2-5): DTGVSQNPRHKITKRGQNVTFRCDPISEHNRLYWYRQTLGQGPEFLTYFQNEAQLEKSRLLSDRFSAERPKGSFSTLEIQRTEQGDSAMYLCASSSWGHTYQETQYFGPGTRLLVL.

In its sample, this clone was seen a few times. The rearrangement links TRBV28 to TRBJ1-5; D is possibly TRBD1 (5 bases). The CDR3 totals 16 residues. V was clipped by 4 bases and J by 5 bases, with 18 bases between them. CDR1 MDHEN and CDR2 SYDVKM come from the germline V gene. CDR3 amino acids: CASSSPLRGIDQPQHF. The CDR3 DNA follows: TGTGCCAGCAGTTCGCCCCTTAGGGGAATCGATCAGCCCCAGCATTTT. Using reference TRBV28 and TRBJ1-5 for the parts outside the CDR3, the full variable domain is DVKVTQSSRYLVKRTGEKVFLECVQDMDHENMFWYRQDPGLGLRLIYFSYDVKMKEKGDIPEGYSVSREKKERFSLILESASTNQTSMYLCASSSPLRGIDQPQHFGDGTRLSIL.

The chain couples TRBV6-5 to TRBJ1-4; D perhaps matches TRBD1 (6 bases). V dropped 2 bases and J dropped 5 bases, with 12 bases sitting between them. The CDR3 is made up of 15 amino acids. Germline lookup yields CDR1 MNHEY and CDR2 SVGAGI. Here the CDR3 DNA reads TGTGCCAGCAGTTACGATCGGCAGGGGAATGAAAAACTGTTTTTT. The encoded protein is CASSYDRQGNEKLFF.

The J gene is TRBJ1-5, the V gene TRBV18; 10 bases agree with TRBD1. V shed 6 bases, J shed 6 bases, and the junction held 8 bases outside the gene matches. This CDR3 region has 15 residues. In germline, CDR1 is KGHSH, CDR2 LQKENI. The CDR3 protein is CASSSGTGVSQPQHF. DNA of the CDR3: TGTGCCAGCTCCTCCGGGACAGGGGTATCTCAGCCCCAGCATTTT.

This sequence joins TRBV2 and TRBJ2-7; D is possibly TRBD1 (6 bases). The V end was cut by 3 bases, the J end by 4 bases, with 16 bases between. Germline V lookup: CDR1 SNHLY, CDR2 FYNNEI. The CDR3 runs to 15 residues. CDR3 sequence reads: CASSDARTVSYEQYF. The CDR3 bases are TGTGCCAGCAGTGACGCCCGGACAGTAAGTTACGAGCAGTACTTC.

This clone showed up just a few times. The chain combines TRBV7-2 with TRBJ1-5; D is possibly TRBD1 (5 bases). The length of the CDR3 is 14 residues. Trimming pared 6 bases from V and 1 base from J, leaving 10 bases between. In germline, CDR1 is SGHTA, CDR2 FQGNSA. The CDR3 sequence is CASRPPGSNQPQHF. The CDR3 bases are TGTGCCAGCAGACCCCCAGGGAGCAATCAGCCCCAGCATTTT.

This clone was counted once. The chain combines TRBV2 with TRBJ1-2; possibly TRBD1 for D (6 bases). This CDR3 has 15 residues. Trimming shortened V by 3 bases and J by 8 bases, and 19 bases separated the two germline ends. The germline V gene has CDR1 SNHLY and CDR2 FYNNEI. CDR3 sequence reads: CASSETRGPIGGYTF. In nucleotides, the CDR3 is TGTGCCAGCAGTGAGACCAGGGGTCCGATTGGGGGCTACACCTTC.

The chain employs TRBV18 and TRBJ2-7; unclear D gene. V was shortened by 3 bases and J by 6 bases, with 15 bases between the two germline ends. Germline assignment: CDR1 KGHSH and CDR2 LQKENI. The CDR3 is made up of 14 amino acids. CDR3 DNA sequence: TGTGCCAGCTCACCCGCGCCCCCAAATGGCGAGCAGTACTTC. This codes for CASSPAPPNGEQYF.

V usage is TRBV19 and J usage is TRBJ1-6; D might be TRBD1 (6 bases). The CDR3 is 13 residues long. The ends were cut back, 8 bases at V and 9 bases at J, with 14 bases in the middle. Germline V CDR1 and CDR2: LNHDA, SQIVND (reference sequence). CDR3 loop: CASVQGLSSPLHF. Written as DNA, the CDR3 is TGTGCCAGTGTCCAGGGGTTGAGTTCACCCCTCCACTTT.

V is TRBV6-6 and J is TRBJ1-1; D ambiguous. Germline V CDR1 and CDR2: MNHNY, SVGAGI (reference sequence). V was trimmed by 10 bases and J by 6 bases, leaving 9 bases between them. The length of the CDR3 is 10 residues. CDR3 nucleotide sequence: TGTGCCACTACGTCCCCTGAAGCTTTCTTT. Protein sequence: CATTSPEAFF.

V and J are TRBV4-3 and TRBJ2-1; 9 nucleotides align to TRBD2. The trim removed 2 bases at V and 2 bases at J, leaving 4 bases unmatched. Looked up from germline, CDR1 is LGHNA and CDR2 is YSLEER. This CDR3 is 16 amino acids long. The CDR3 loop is CASSQSSGGTYNEQFF. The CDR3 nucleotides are TGCGCCAGCAGCCAAAGTAGCGGGGGAACCTACAATGAGCAGTTCTTC.

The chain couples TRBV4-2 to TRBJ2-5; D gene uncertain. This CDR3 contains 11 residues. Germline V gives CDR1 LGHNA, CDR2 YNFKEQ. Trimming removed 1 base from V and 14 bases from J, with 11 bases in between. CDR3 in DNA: TGTGCCAGCAGCCAAGGCAGCGCAGAATACTTC. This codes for CASSQGSAEYF.

CDR3 amino acids: CASSDRGKNYGYTF. CDR3 nucleotide sequence: TGTGCCAGCAGTGATCGGGGGAAGAACTATGGCTACACCTTC. This sequence joins TRBV2 and TRBJ1-2; D is possibly TRBD1 (5 bases). Germline CDR1 and CDR2: SNHLY and FYNNEI. The CDR3 has 14 amino acids. Trimming took off 3 bases at V and 2 bases at J, with 10 bases between the two ends.

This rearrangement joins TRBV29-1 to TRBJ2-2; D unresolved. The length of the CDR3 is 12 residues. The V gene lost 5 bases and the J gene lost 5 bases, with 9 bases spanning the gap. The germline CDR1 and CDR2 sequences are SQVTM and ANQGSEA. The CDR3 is CSVNLGTGELFF. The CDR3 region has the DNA TGCAGCGTTAATCTAGGAACCGGGGAGCTGTTTTTT.

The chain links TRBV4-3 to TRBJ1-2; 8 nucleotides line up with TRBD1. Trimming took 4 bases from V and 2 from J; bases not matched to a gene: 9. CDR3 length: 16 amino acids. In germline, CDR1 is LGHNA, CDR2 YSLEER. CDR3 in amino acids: CASSRNTGGQNYGYTF. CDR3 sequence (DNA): TGCGCCAGCAGCCGGAACACAGGGGGACAAAACTATGGCTACACCTTC.

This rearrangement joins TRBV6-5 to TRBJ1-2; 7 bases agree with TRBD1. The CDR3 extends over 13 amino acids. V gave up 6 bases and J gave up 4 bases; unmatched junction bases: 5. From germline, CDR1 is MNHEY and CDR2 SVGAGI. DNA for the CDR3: TGTGCCAGCAGCTCGGGACAGCTCTATGGCTACACCTTC. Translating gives CASSSGQLYGYTF.

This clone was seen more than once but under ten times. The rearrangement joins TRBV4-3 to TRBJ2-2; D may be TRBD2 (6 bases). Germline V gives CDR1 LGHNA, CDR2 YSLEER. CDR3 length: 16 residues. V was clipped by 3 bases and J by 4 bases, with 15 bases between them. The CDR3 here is CASSQAGGRLTGELFF. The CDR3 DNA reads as TGCGCCAGCAGCCAGGCCGGGGGTAGGCTCACCGGGGAGCTGTTTTTT.

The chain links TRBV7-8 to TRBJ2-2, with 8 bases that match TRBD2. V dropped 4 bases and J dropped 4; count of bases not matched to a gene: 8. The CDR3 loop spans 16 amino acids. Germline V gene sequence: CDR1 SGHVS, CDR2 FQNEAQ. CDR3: CASSSYGTRSTGELFF. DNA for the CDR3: TGTGCCAGCAGCTCTTACGGGACTAGATCCACCGGGGAGCTGTTTTTT.

CDR3: CASGPRGRDPDTQYF. As DNA, the CDR3 is TGTGCCAGCGGCCCACGCGGGAGGGATCCAGATACGCAGTATTTT. V gene TRBV9 combines with J gene TRBJ2-3, with 9 bases identical to TRBD2. V trimming: 7 bases; J trimming: 4 bases; junction bases outside the gene matches: 10. This CDR3 contains 15 residues. Germline V CDR1 and CDR2: SGDLS, YYNGEE.

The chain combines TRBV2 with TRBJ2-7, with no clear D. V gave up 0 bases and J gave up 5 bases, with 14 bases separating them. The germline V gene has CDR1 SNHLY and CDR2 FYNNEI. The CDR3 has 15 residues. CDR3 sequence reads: CASSEARILRDEQYF. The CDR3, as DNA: TGTGCCAGCAGTGAAGCGCGTATCTTGCGCGACGAGCAGTACTTC.

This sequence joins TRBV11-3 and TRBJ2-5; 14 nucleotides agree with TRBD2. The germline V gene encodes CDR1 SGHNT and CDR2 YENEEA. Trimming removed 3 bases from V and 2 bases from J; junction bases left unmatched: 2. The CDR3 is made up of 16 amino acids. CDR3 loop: CASSFRLAGGQETQYF. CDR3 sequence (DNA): TGTGCCAGCAGCTTCCGACTAGCGGGAGGGCAAGAGACCCAGTACTTC. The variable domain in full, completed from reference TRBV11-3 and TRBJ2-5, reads EAGVVQSPRYKIIEKKQPVAFWCNPISGHNTLYWYLQNLGQGPELLIRYENEEAVDDSQLPKDRFSAERLKGVDSTLKIQPAELGDSAVYLCASSFRLAGGQETQYFGPGTRLLVL.

The CDR3: CAWSVQDGTEAFF. The CDR3 region has the DNA TGTGCCTGGAGTGTACAGGATGGCACTGAAGCTTTCTTT. The V gene is TRBV30, the J gene TRBJ1-1; possibly TRBD1 for D (5 bases). Looked up from germline, CDR1 is GTSNPN and CDR2 is SVGIG (reference sequence). V was clipped by 0 bases and J by 4 bases, with 9 bases between them. This CDR3 has 13 residues. The entire variable domain, with the rest obtained from reference TRBV30 and TRBJ1-1, is as follows: SQTIHQWPATLVQPVGSPLSLECTVEGTSNPNLYWYRQAAGRGLQLLFYSVGIGQISSEVPQNLSASRPQDRQFILSSKKLLLSDSGFYLCAWSVQDGTEAFFGQGTRLTVV.

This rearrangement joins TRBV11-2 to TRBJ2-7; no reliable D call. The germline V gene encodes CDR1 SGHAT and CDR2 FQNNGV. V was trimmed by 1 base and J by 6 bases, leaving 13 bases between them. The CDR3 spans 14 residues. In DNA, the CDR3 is TGTGCCAGCAGCTTAGTAAGCAGGTCAGGCGAGCAGTACTTC. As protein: CASSLVSRSGEQYF.

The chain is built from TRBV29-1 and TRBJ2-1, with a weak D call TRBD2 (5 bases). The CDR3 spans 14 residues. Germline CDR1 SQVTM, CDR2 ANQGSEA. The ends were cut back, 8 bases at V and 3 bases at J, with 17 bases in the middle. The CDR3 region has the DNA TGCAGCCCCTCCCCCAGCGGAGTCTACAATGAGCAGTTCTTC. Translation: CSPSPSGVYNEQFF.

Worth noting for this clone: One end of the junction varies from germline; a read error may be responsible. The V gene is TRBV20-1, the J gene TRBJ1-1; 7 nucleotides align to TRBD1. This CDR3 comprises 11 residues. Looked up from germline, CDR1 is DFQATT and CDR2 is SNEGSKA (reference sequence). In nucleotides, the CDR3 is TGCAGTGCCCAGGGGGTGGCTGAAGCTTTCTTC. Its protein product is CSAQGVAEAFF.

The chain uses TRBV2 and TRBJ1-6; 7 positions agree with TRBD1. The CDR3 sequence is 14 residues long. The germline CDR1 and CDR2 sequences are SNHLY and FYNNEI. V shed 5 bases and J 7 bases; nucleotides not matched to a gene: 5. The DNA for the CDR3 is TGTGCCAGCAGTAAAACAGGGGTGAATTCACCCCTCCACTTT. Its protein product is CASSKTGVNSPLHF.